A selection of T cell receptor beta chains follows, all from one sample in a study of T cell responses to AZD1222 COVID-19 vaccine. Profiled with immunoSEQ multiplex PCR; TCRdb holds only in-frame clones, not every one. The table includes about 21,000 clones, approximately 79% detected once. The input for sequencing was peripheral blood, taken on day 0 of AZD1222 vaccination. The receptors shown here come from an adult in good health. The CDR3 runs from the conserved cysteine through the conserved F or W.

j_call v_call cdr3_aa
TRBJ1-2 TRBV2 CASSEAQQIYGYTF
TRBJ1-1 TRBV19 CASSIDWGTANTEAFF
TRBJ2-7 TRBV28 CASTQGTYEQYF
TRBJ1-6 TRBV10-3 CAIRSTGPPTALHF
TRBJ2-5 TRBV13 CASSLGLARETQYF
TRBJ2-1 TRBV3-1/TRBV3-2 CASSQDPLGSYNEQFF
TRBJ2-7 TRBV28 CASSLWTGPDEQYF
TRBJ1-4 TRBV5-8 CASSLGQIEKLFF
TRBJ1-1 TRBV11-2 CASSRPQGTEAFF
TRBJ2-4 TRBV6-6 CAHAWGAENIQYF
TRBJ2-7 TRBV9 CASSIEAGQTYEQYF
TRBJ2-7 TRBV12-3/TRBV12-4 CASSLLGYEQYF
TRBJ2-7 TRBV28 CASSQGLEYF
TRBJ2-3 TRBV5-1 CASSPGYSGVGGHTQYF
TRBJ2-2 TRBV30 CAWSVVGGTGELFF
TRBJ1-5 TRBV30 CAWSKEYYQPQHF
TRBJ1-3 TRBV28 CASGIQGSGNTIYF
TRBJ2-7 TRBV5-6 CASSQRYPRFVDEQYF
TRBJ2-2 TRBV5-6 CASSWGDGYTGELFF
TRBJ2-1 TRBV18 CASSPPPSANEQFF
TRBJ1-2 TRBV27 CASSLVQGSSGYTF
TRBJ1-2 TRBV15 CATSSMTRGYGYTF
TRBJ2-6 TRBV19 CASLFRGAGANVLTF
TRBJ2-3 TRBV11-3 CASSLGTGTTNTQYF
TRBJ2-2 TRBV7-9 CASSFPDRGTGELFF
TRBJ1-6 TRBV5-1 CASSFTGSTYNSPLHF
TRBJ2-7 TRBV21-1 CASSKAGMDRVCAVDAYEQYF
TRBJ2-5 TRBV4-2 CASSQQGWGKNKQTQYF
TRBJ1-1 TRBV6-5 CASSYYGGLAEAFF
TRBJ2-3 TRBV19 CASMTSGATDTQYF
TRBJ1-5 TRBV6-5 CASKRESNQPQHF
TRBJ2-3 TRBV2 CASRSKTTSTDTQYF
TRBJ2-1 TRBV28 CASRPGLAGLNEQFF
TRBJ1-5 TRBV27 CASSLSLVSPQHF
TRBJ2-5 TRBV10-3 CAISETGRQETQYF
TRBJ1-1 TRBV28 CASSPNGRVNTEAFF
TRBJ1-1 TRBV2 CASSLQGLDTEAFF
TRBJ2-1 TRBV9 CASSAPGSGSYNEQFF
TRBJ2-2 TRBV9 CASSVDGGFSGELFF
TRBJ1-5 TRBV6-5 CASNEGGGQPQHF
TRBJ1-5 TRBV7-9 CASSQTGGEYSNQPQHF
TRBJ2-7 TRBV19 CATGQALTGEQYF
TRBJ2-1 TRBV27 CASSLRAGLGNEQFF
TRBJ2-1 TRBV30 CAWSLDGYNEQFF
TRBJ2-6 TRBV7-9 CASSHTGLGANVLTF
TRBJ2-7 TRBV6-5 CASSYEPGGPYEQYF
TRBJ2-2 TRBV6-5 CASRAGFTGELFF
TRBJ2-7 TRBV19 CASSIGGSEQYF
TRBJ2-3 TRBV11-1 CASSRAADTQYF
TRBJ1-1 TRBV4-3 CASSHGRNTEAFF
TRBJ2-3 TRBV6-6 CASSYSTSTDTQYF
TRBJ2-3 TRBV14 CASSPSGRADTQYF
TRBJ2-7 TRBV10-2 CASSDPGTSGYEQYF
TRBJ1-5 TRBV28 CASSLSGVSPQHF